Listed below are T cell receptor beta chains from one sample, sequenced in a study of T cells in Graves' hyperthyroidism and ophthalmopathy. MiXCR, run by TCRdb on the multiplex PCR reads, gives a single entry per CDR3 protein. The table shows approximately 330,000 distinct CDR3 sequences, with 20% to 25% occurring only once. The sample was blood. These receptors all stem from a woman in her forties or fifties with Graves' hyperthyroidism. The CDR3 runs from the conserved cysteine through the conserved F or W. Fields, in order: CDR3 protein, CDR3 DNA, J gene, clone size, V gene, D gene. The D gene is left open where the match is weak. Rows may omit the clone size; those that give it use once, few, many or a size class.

CASSYQGRPYNEQFF TGTGCCAGCAGTTACCAGGGGCGTCCCTACAATGAGCAGTTCTTC TRBJ2-1 few TRBV6-8 -
CASKDLNYGYTF TGTGCCAGCAAGGACTTAAACTATGGCTACACCTTC TRBJ1-2 - TRBV2 -
CSARDDLVGVAEAFF TGCAGTGCTAGAGATGACTTGGTGGGAGTCGCTGAAGCTTTCTTT TRBJ1-1 many TRBV20-1 -
CASSISASSTDTQYF TGTGCCAGTAGTATCTCAGCTTCTAGCACAGATACGCAGTATTTT TRBJ2-3 many TRBV19 -
CASSLYRVPYEQYF TGTGCCAGCAGCCTGTACAGGGTCCCCTACGAGCAGTACTTC TRBJ2-7 - TRBV13 -
CASSLVSGSRYEQYF TGTGCCAGCAGCTTAGTTAGCGGGAGTCGTTACGAGCAGTACTTC TRBJ2-7 - TRBV11-3 TRBD2
CATSEEEDTQYF TGTGCCACCTCCGAAGAAGAAGATACGCAGTATTTT TRBJ2-3 - TRBV2 -
CAISDSGRTYEQYF TGTGCCATCAGTGATTCCGGGAGAACCTACGAGCAGTACTTC TRBJ2-7 - TRBV10-3 -
CASSQGLAGGIDTQYF TGTGCCAGCAGCCAAGGACTAGCGGGGGGAATAGATACGCAGTATTTT TRBJ2-3 many TRBV7-6 TRBD2
CASKELGTGRNDEQFF TGTGCCAGTAAAGAACTCGGGACAGGGCGGAACGATGAGCAGTTCTTC TRBJ2-1 few TRBV19 TRBD1
CASRTGLAGAYEQYF TGTGCCAGCAGAACGGGACTAGCGGGAGCCTACGAGCAGTACTTC TRBJ2-7 many TRBV7-2 TRBD2